The text below deals with one TCR beta chain. Germline-derived CDR1 and CDR2 are SEHNR and FQNEAQ (reference sequence). J was trimmed by 6 bases and V by 5 bases; bases with no gene match: 7. CDR3 length: 13 residues. The sample comes from a study of human T cells and chemical hapten exposure. Time point denoted: patch test 1, 2 weeks after DPC sensitization. Sample treatment: therapeutic diphenylcyclopropenone sensitization with weekly scalp DPC. Attachment of unique molecular identifiers to individual cDNA molecules was performed in the library. TCRdb re-called the RACE reads with MiXCR, one entry per CDR3 protein. The repertoire holds 340,000 or so distinct CDR3 sequences, with under 8% as singletons.

The receptor's source is a woman aged 18-29 years with alopecia areata. Some clones in this sample may be carry-over from other donors' samples. Sequenced material: whole blood, taken in connection with sensitization to the hapten diphenylcyclopropenone (DPC). The genes are TRBV7-9 and TRBJ2-7; 7 bases fit TRBD1. CDR3 sequence reads: CASSPGQAGEQYF. In DNA form, the CDR3 reads TGTGCCAGCAGCCCAGGACAGGCTGGCGAGCAGTACTTC.